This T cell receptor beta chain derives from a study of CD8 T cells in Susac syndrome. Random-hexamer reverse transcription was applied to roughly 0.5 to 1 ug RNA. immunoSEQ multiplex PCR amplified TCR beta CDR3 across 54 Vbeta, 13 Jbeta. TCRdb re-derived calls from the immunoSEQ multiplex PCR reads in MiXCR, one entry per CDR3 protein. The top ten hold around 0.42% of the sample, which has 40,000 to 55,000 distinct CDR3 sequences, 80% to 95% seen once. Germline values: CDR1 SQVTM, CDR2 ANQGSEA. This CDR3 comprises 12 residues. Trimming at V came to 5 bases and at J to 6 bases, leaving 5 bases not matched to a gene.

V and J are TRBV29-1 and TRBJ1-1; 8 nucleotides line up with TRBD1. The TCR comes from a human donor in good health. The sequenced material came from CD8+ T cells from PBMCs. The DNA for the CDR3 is TGCAGCGTTCACTGGACAGGGCCTGAAGCTTTCTTT. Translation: CSVHWTGPEAFF.